What follows are 18 T cell receptor beta chains derived from one specimen sequenced in a study of identical twins. TCRdb ran MiXCR on the 5' RACE reads and lists one entry per CDR3 protein. The table includes some 900,000 distinct CDR3 sequences, 9% to 15% detected once. These same data were also listed under a study on yellow fever vaccine responses in identical twins.

Sequenced material: PBMCs. The source of these receptors is a woman under 30 in good health.

The chain links TRBV12-3 or TRBV12-4 to TRBJ2-1, with D tentatively TRBD1 (6 bases). Trimming left V 5 bases short and J 7 bases short, with 15 bases between. The CDR3 consists of 14 residues. CDR3 amino acids: CASSITGTTNEQFF. DNA for the CDR3: TGTGCCAGCAGTATTACAGGGACCACTAATGAGCAGTTCTTC.

The chain carries TRBV4-1 and TRBJ2-3; 15 nucleotides align to TRBD2. The ends lost 3 bases at V and 6 bases at J; junction bases unmatched: 16. The germline gives CDR1 MGHRA, CDR2 YSYEKL. The CDR3 runs 20 residues. The CDR3 protein is CASSHGPGTSGRHPRDTQYF. DNA of the CDR3: TGCGCCAGCAGCCATGGACCCGGGACTAGCGGGAGGCATCCTAGGGATACGCAGTATTTT.

CDR3 protein: CASSLIKGDGYTF. In nucleotides, the CDR3 is TGTGCCAGCAGTTTAATAAAAGGGGATGGCTACACCTTC. This chain connects TRBV12-3 or TRBV12-4 to TRBJ1-2; tentative D call: TRBD1 (5 bases). Trimming removed 2 bases from V and 6 bases from J, with 10 bases in between. CDR3 length equals 13 residues.

This clonotype was observed a few times. The chain uses TRBV7-9 and TRBJ2-7; TRBD2 agrees at 9 bases. V lost 8 bases and J lost 5; bases outside the gene matches: 10. The CDR3 sequence is 14 residues long. Germline CDR1 SEHNR, CDR2 FQNEAQ (reference sequence). Written as DNA, the CDR3 is TGTGCCAGCTTCCAGGCGGGGGGGTCCCACGAGCAGTACTTC. It codes for CASFQAGGSHEQYF.

This clonotype was detected a few times. The chain is built from TRBV7-8 and TRBJ2-3; the D is unclear. The V end lost 2 bases, the J end lost 6 bases, and 12 bases lay between the germline ends. CDR1 is SGHVS, CDR2 FQNEAQ, per germline. The length of the CDR3 is 14 residues. The CDR3 DNA reads as TGTGCCAGCAGCTTATTGGTGGATTGGGATACGCAGTATTTT. This gives the protein CASSLLVDWDTQYF.

This clonotype occurred many times. This chain connects TRBV12-3 or TRBV12-4 to TRBJ2-1, with D perhaps matching TRBD2 (6 bases). This CDR3 has 13 residues. Deletions cut 3 bases from V and 4 bases from J, with 7 bases between. CDR3 region: CASSFAGYNEQFF. The CDR3 coding sequence is TGTGCCAGCAGTTTCGCGGGGTACAATGAGCAGTTCTTC.

This clonotype appeared a few times. The V gene is TRBV20-1, the J gene TRBJ1-2, with D uncertain. The germline V and J ends were trimmed by 3 bases and 0 bases, with 5 bases remaining between them. CDR3 length equals 12 residues. Germline assignment: CDR1 DFQATT and CDR2 SNEGSKA (reference sequence). CDR3 protein: CSASTPNYGYTF. The CDR3 DNA reads as TGCAGTGCTAGCACGCCTAACTATGGCTACACCTTC.

This clonotype came up a few times. The rearrangement links TRBV29-1 to TRBJ1-2, with 7 bases that match TRBD1. V lost 8 bases and J lost 2; bases outside the gene matches: 2. Germline V gene lookup returns CDR1 SQVTM and CDR2 ANQGSEA. The CDR3 runs 11 residues. CDR3 in DNA: TGCAGCACCAGGGGGAACTATGGCTACACCTTC. Protein: CSTRGNYGYTF.

This clonotype has more than one count but fewer than ten. V gene TRBV20-1 combines with J gene TRBJ2-7; TRBD2 matches 8 bases. The length of the CDR3 is 14 residues. Trimming took 5 bases from V and 7 from J; bases not matched to a gene: 13. Germline V gene sequence: CDR1 DFQATT, CDR2 SNEGSKA (reference sequence). CDR3 in DNA: TGCAGTGCTTCCTATCAAGCGGGAGTGGGGGAGCAGTACTTC. It yields the protein CSASYQAGVGEQYF.

The rearrangement joins TRBV6-2 or TRBV6-3 to TRBJ2-2; no clear D gene. This CDR3 spans 15 amino acids. Trimming stripped 2 bases from V and 3 bases from J, with 10 bases between. Looked up from germline, CDR1 is MNHEY and CDR2 is SVGEGT. The CDR3 sequence is CASSYVRQHTGELFF. In nucleotides, the CDR3 is TGTGCCAGCAGTTACGTGCGGCAGCACACCGGGGAGCTGTTTTTT.

This clonotype was counted only a few times. The V and J genes are TRBV20-1 and TRBJ2-1; no reliable D call. The CDR3 consists of 14 residues. Germline values: CDR1 DFQATT, CDR2 SNEGSKA (reference sequence). Trimming shortened V by 5 bases and J by 5 bases, and 16 bases separated the two germline ends. The CDR3 DNA reads TGCAGTGCTCCGAACACGGGCGGCCACAATGAGCAGTTCTTC. This gives the protein CSAPNTGGHNEQFF.

Points on this clonotype: A much larger clone differs by one base, so this may be a read error. The chain couples TRBV21-1 to TRBJ2-1. TRBV21-1 is shown as a pseudogene. The CDR3 covers 15 residues. The CDR3 spells CASSNGGSSYNEQFF. The DNA for the CDR3 is TGTGCCAGCAGCAATGGCGGGAGCTCCTACAATGAGCAGTTCTTC.

The V gene is TRBV20-1, the J gene TRBJ2-7; D is possibly TRBD1 (6 bases). Germline V gene sequence: CDR1 DFQATT, CDR2 SNEGSKA (reference sequence). The germline V and J ends were trimmed by 6 bases and 2 bases, with 20 bases remaining between them. This CDR3 region has 15 residues. CDR3 loop: CSAKRQAIPTYEQYF. The CDR3 DNA sequence: TGCAGTGCCAAAAGACAGGCGATTCCTACCTACGAGCAGTACTTC.

This clonotype was detected ten times or more. The rearrangement uses TRBV9 and TRBJ1-3; D is perhaps TRBD1 (5 bases). The germline gives CDR1 SGDLS, CDR2 YYNGEE. Trimming left V 9 bases short and J 2 bases short, with 15 bases between. This CDR3 region has 14 residues. CDR3 nucleotide sequence: TGTGCCAACGAACAGGTCTTCCCTGGAAACACCATATATTTT. Protein product: CANEQVFPGNTIYF.

This chain links TRBV3-1 with TRBJ2-7; tentative D call: TRBD1 (6 bases). The germline CDR1 and CDR2 sequences are LGHDT and YNNKEL (reference sequence). Trimming removed 1 base from V and 0 bases from J, with 13 bases in between. The CDR3 is made up of 16 amino acids. The CDR3 spells CASSQGGAGASYEQYF. CDR3 nucleotides: TGTGCCAGCAGCCAAGGAGGGGCAGGGGCCTCCTACGAGCAGTACTTC.

The chain carries TRBV6-1 and TRBJ1-1; 7 nucleotides agree with TRBD1. CDR1 and CDR2 from the germline V gene are MNHNS and SASEGT. The length of the CDR3 is 14 residues. V lost 6 bases and J lost 4; bases outside the gene matches: 8. The CDR3 coding sequence is TGTGCCAGCAGACACGACAGGGTAGGCACTGAAGCTTTCTTT. It encodes CASRHDRVGTEAFF.

This clonotype was seen a handful of times. This chain joins TRBV3-1 and TRBJ2-5; D is unclear. In germline, CDR1 is LGHDT, CDR2 YNNKEL (reference sequence). V was trimmed by 4 bases and J by 1 base, leaving 13 bases between them. The CDR3 length is 15 residues. CDR3 region: CASSRDLLPQETQYF. CDR3 coding DNA: TGTGCCAGCAGCCGGGATCTACTACCCCAAGAGACCCAGTACTTC.

This clonotype appeared a few times. The V call is TRBV10-3, the J call TRBJ2-1; TRBD1 agrees at 7 bases. The ends lost 2 bases at V and 7 bases at J; junction bases unmatched: 5. The CDR3 spans 14 residues. CDR1 is ENHRY and CDR2 is SYGVKD in the germline V gene. The CDR3 DNA reads as TGTGCCATCAGTGAGAGAGGACAGGTAAATGAGCAGTTCTTC. Protein sequence: CAISERGQVNEQFF.